Presented here are 25 T cell receptor beta chains from one specimen sequenced in a study of human CD4 T cells and Enterobacteriaceae. The memory gate held CD4+ cells that were not CD45RA+CCR7+CD95- naive cells, over 95% pure. TCRdb keeps only in-frame clones here, not all; method: immunoSEQ multiplex PCR. This table has 25,000 to 30,000 clones, almost 85% appearing once. Sequenced: memory CD4+ T cells from blood. Receptors were obtained from a human donor in good health.

About this clone itself: Within the sample, other DNA sequences also encode this same CDR3. V and J are TRBV5-1 and TRBJ2-7; 7 positions match TRBD2. The trim removed 5 bases at V and 5 bases at J, leaving 16 bases unmatched. The CDR3 sequence is 16 residues long. Looked up from germline, CDR1 is SGHRS and CDR2 is YFSETQ. The CDR3: CASRPQGNAGVHEQYF. The CDR3 region has the DNA TGCGCCAGCAGACCCCAGGGCAACGCGGGAGTCCACGAGCAGTACTTC.

The table lists this clone with a few counts. The chain links TRBV5-8 to TRBJ1-2; TRBD1 is a possible D gene (5 bases). V lost 2 bases and J lost 0, with 11 bases in between. CDR1 is SGHTS and CDR2 is YDEGEE in the germline V gene. The CDR3 is 15 amino acids. The CDR3 DNA is TGTGCCAGCAGCTTTGAACAGGCAACTAACTATGGCTACACCTTC. It codes for CASSFEQATNYGYTF.

Within the sample, this clone is medium-sized (0.01 to 0.1%). The V gene is TRBV6-6, the J gene TRBJ1-3; D is perhaps TRBD1 (6 bases). Germline V gene sequence: CDR1 MNHNY, CDR2 SVGAGI (reference sequence). Trimming shortened V by 5 bases and J by 0 bases, and 11 bases separated the two germline ends. The CDR3 length is 15 residues. The CDR3 sequence: CASSLPQGSGNTIYF. CDR3 nucleotides: TGTGCCAGCAGTCTCCCACAGGGCTCTGGAAACACCATATATTTT.

V and J are TRBV20-1 and TRBJ2-5; D gene ambiguous. Per the germline V gene, CDR1 is DFQATT and CDR2 is SNEGSKA (reference sequence). Trimming pared 4 bases from V and 5 bases from J, leaving 8 bases between. The CDR3 consists of 11 residues. As DNA, the CDR3 is TGCAGTGCTACCGGTGGGGAGACCCAGTACTTC. Translating it yields CSATGGETQYF.

The J gene is TRBJ1-1, the V gene TRBV7-9; D may be TRBD1 (6 bases). The CDR3 totals 14 residues. Germline V gene sequence: CDR1 SEHNR, CDR2 FQNEAQ (reference sequence). The V end lost 4 bases, the J end lost 1 base, and 10 bases lay between the germline ends. CDR3 in amino acids: CASSSWDKNTEAFF. CDR3 in DNA: TGTGCCAGCAGCTCCTGGGACAAGAACACTGAAGCTTTCTTT. The full variable domain, completed using reference TRBV7-9 and TRBJ1-1, is DTGVSQNPRHKITKRGQNVTFRCDPISEHNRLYWYRQTLGQGPEFLTYFQNEAQLEKSRLLSDRFSAERPKGSFSTLEIQRTEQGDSAMYLCASSSWDKNTEAFFGQGTRLTVV.

The chain carries TRBV5-6 and TRBJ2-2, with TRBD1 identical over 7 bases. The trim removed 0 bases at V and 5 bases at J, leaving 7 bases unmatched. The CDR3 runs 16 residues. Germline V gene lookup returns CDR1 SGHDT and CDR2 YYEEEE. The CDR3: CASSLETGTLTGELFF. CDR3 sequence (DNA): TGTGCCAGCAGCTTGGAGACAGGGACCCTTACCGGGGAGCTGTTTTTT.

Here the CDR3 DNA reads TGCGCCAGCAGCTTCGACCGGGACTCTCCGTACGAGCAGTACTTC. It specifies CASSFDRDSPYEQYF. V is TRBV5-1 and J is TRBJ2-7; weak D call: TRBD2 (6 bases). With 2 bases removed from V and 4 bases from J, the gap between germline ends came to 16 bases. Germline loops: CDR1 SGHRS, CDR2 YFSETQ. This CDR3 is 15 amino acids long.

This clone has a handful of counts. V and J are TRBV5-1 and TRBJ2-5; 7 positions agree with TRBD2. V lost 4 bases and J lost 3; bases outside the gene matches: 9. The germline V gene has CDR1 SGHRS and CDR2 YFSETQ. The CDR3 sequence is 15 residues long. For the CDR3, the DNA is TGCGCCAGCAGCGTAACCCCTAGCGGCAAAGAGACCCAGTACTTC. It codes for CASSVTPSGKETQYF.

This clone came up a few times. V gene TRBV19 combines with J gene TRBJ2-1, with D tentatively TRBD1 or TRBD2 (5 bases each). Trimming removed 3 bases at V and 7 bases at J, with 22 bases between. This CDR3 contains 17 residues. Germline assignment: CDR1 LNHDA and CDR2 SQIVND (reference sequence). In DNA, the CDR3 is TGTGCCAGTAGTATTACTCGGGACCCTCGAACCGGTAATGAGCAGTTCTTC. It translates to CASSITRDPRTGNEQFF.

V usage is TRBV29-1 and J usage is TRBJ1-5, with 9 bases matching TRBD1. The CDR3 runs 14 residues. With V trimmed by 5 bases and J by 5 bases, 7 bases remained unmatched. Germline assignment: CDR1 SQVTM and CDR2 ANQGSEA. CDR3 region: CSVRGTGFDQPQHF. CDR3 DNA sequence: TGCAGCGTTCGAGGGACAGGGTTTGATCAGCCCCAGCATTTT.

This clone was observed a handful of times. The chain joins TRBV28 to TRBJ1-1; TRBD1 matches 10 bases. V was pared by 6 bases and J by 7 bases, with 8 bases of the junction left unmatched. Germline loops: CDR1 MDHEN, CDR2 SYDVKM. The CDR3 has 14 amino acids. In DNA form, the CDR3 reads TGTGCCAGCAGCTCCGGACAGGGGGGTGGTGAAGCTTTCTTT. This codes for CASSSGQGGGEAFF.

V and J are TRBV5-5 and TRBJ2-1; D is perhaps TRBD1 or TRBD2 (5 bases each). Per germline, CDR1 SGHKS and CDR2 YYEKEE (reference sequence). With 3 bases removed from V and 0 bases from J, the gap between germline ends came to 13 bases. The CDR3 runs to 16 residues. CDR3 sequence (DNA): TGTGCCAGCAGCTCTACTAGGGGAAGCTCCTACAATGAGCAGTTCTTC. Encoded protein: CASSSTRGSSYNEQFF.

V usage is TRBV2 and J usage is TRBJ1-1; no clear D gene. V was shortened by 3 bases and J by 0 bases, with 8 bases between the two germline ends. CDR3 length: 14 residues. Germline values: CDR1 SNHLY, CDR2 FYNNEI. CDR3 amino acids: CASSDPIMNTEAFF. The CDR3 region has the DNA TGTGCCAGCAGTGACCCAATCATGAACACTGAAGCTTTCTTT.

This chain joins TRBV9 and TRBJ1-3; no reliable D call. Per germline, CDR1 SGDLS and CDR2 YYNGEE. Trimming left V 0 bases short and J 0 bases short, with 10 bases between. The CDR3 totals 16 residues. The CDR3, as DNA: TGTGCCAGCAGCGTAGGTGGAGGGCCCTCTGGAAACACCATATATTTT. This encodes CASSVGGGPSGNTIYF.

The rearrangement joins TRBV30 to TRBJ1-4; D perhaps matches TRBD1 (6 bases). Trimming left V 1 base short and J 7 bases short, with 16 bases between. The CDR3 contains 15 residues. Germline assignment: CDR1 GTSNPN and CDR2 SVGIG (reference sequence). The chain's CDR3 is CAWSAFGGQGEKLFF. In nucleotides, the CDR3 is TGTGCCTGGAGTGCCTTTGGGGGGCAGGGTGAAAAACTGTTTTTT.

The V call is TRBV19, the J call TRBJ2-5, with D possibly being TRBD1 (5 bases). The germline V gene has CDR1 LNHDA and CDR2 SQIVND (reference sequence). V dropped 3 bases and J dropped 1 base, with 12 bases sitting between them. The CDR3 sequence is 15 residues long. As DNA, the CDR3 is TGTGCCAGTAGTATCGTTCCAGGGCCCCAAGAGACCCAGTACTTC. As protein: CASSIVPGPQETQYF. Supplemented by reference TRBV19 and TRBJ2-5, the full variable domain reads DGGITQSPKYLFRKEGQNVTLSCEQNLNHDAMYWYRQDPGQGLRLIYYSQIVNDFQKGDIAEGYSVSREKKESFPLTVTSAQKNPTAFYLCASSIVPGPQETQYFGPGTRLLVL.

This clone was seen a single time. The rearrangement uses TRBV7-3 and TRBJ2-2, with 7 bases identical to TRBD1. V trimming: 6 bases; J trimming: 5 bases; junction bases outside the gene matches: 6. Germline CDR1 is SGHTA and CDR2 is FQGTGA. The CDR3 runs 14 residues. The chain's CDR3 is CASRGQIETGELFF. CDR3 in DNA: TGTGCCAGCAGGGGACAGATTGAGACCGGGGAGCTGTTTTTT.

V usage is TRBV19 and J usage is TRBJ2-1; 13 bases agree with TRBD2. The V gene's germline CDR1 is LNHDA and CDR2 SQIVND (reference sequence). The CDR3 is 14 amino acids. With 5 bases clipped from V and 10 bases from J, the junction kept 5 bases outside the gene matches. The CDR3 coding sequence is TGTGCCAGTAGTGTAACGGGACTAGCGGGAGAGCAGTTCTTC. Translation: CASSVTGLAGEQFF.

The chain employs TRBV6-5 and TRBJ2-2; D is possibly TRBD2 (5 bases). V was trimmed by 8 bases and J by 5 bases, leaving 9 bases between them. This CDR3 is built from 12 residues. CDR1 and CDR2 (germline): MNHEY, SVGAGI. This chain's CDR3 is CASLRRTGELFF. The CDR3 DNA follows: TGTGCCAGCCTCCGGAGGACCGGGGAGCTGTTTTTT.

This clone was observed a handful of times. The J gene is TRBJ1-4, the V gene TRBV6-1; TRBD1 matches 9 bases. J gave up 7 bases and V 4 bases, and 16 bases lay outside the gene matches. This CDR3 comprises 18 residues. Germline CDR1 reads MNHNS; CDR2 reads SASEGT. The CDR3 reads CASSVSNRGLGRVEKLFF. The CDR3 DNA reads as TGTGCCAGCAGTGTCTCCAACAGGGGGCTGGGTCGGGTTGAAAAACTGTTTTTT.

V is TRBV28 and J is TRBJ2-1; 11 bases match TRBD1. The CDR3 is 16 amino acids. Germline CDR1 is MDHEN and CDR2 is SYDVKM. V was pared by 1 base and J by 10 bases, with 9 bases of the junction left unmatched. The CDR3 region has the DNA TGTGCCAGCAGTTTATTCGGACAGGGGGCCGGTTGGGAGCAGTTCTTC. Its protein product is CASSLFGQGAGWEQFF.

This sequence joins TRBV5-1 and TRBJ1-1; 8 nucleotides line up with TRBD1. V lost 9 bases, J lost 4 bases, and 8 bases stayed unmatched. This CDR3 region has 13 residues. The germline CDR1 and CDR2 sequences are SGHRS and YFSETQ. CDR3 region: CATSTGELTEAFF. CDR3 in DNA: TGCGCCACCTCGACAGGGGAGCTCACTGAAGCTTTCTTT.

The chain recombines TRBV25-1 with TRBJ1-2; D gene ambiguous. Germline-derived CDR1 and CDR2 are MGHDK and SYGVNS. CDR3 size: 14 residues. V was pared by 3 bases and J by 3 bases, with 11 bases between. The CDR3 DNA follows: TGTGCCAGCAGTGATCTCCGCGGGGACTATGGCTACACCTTC. This sequence encodes CASSDLRGDYGYTF.

The rearrangement links TRBV29-1 to TRBJ2-3, with no clear D. In germline, CDR1 is SQVTM, CDR2 ANQGSEA. V shed 5 bases and J shed 2 bases, with 8 bases lying between them. There are 12 residues in the CDR3. The CDR3 is CSVPAHTDTQYF. CDR3 DNA sequence: TGCAGCGTTCCAGCGCACACAGATACGCAGTATTTT.

The V call is TRBV2, the J call TRBJ2-5; a weak D match, TRBD2 (6 bases). The germline V and J ends were trimmed by 10 bases and 0 bases, with 15 bases remaining between them. This CDR3 has 14 amino acids. Germline V gene lookup returns CDR1 SNHLY and CDR2 FYNNEI. The CDR3 is CATLGTHHQETQYF. Written as DNA, the CDR3 is TGTGCCACCCTCGGGACTCATCACCAAGAGACCCAGTACTTC.